This TCR beta chain stems from a study of cytomegalovirus exposure and HLA in healthy donors. Concerning this clone: Its matching antigen is unknown.

The CDR3 covers 14 residues. Trimming removed 4 bases at V and 3 bases at J, with 10 bases between. The germline V gene encodes CDR1 LNHDA and CDR2 SQIVND (reference sequence). PCR employed 60 Vbeta and 13 Jbeta primers. The data were produced by immunoSEQ multiplex PCR, yet TCRdb's version contains in-frame clones alone and is incomplete. The sample holds roughly 180,000 clones; 70% to 85% are singletons and the top ten take around 4.8%. Study observations and caveats: A previous analysis found most TCR beta V segments productive roughly 90% or roughly 30% of the time. CMV serostatus was the sole immune exposure data available. In a later analysis, TCR beta V- and J-gene trimming was associated with a missense DCLRE1C variant.

Sequenced material: PBMCs. This sequence originates from a man between 18 and 35 years old in good health and CMV-seronegative. The chain combines TRBV19 with TRBJ2-1, with TRBD2 as a possible D gene (6 bases). The CDR3 coding sequence is TGTGCCAGTAGTAGCCCCGGGAGCTACAATGAGCAGTTCTTC. It encodes CASSSPGSYNEQFF.